These T cell receptor beta chains were read from a single sample in a study of cytomegalovirus exposure and HLA in healthy donors. Using immunoSEQ multiplex PCR, the repertoire was profiled, and TCRdb retains in-frame clones only, with some absent. Seen here are about 130,000 clones, 89% observed once, and the top ten hold around 9%. The sequenced sample was PBMCs. The receptors come from a woman aged 18 to 35 in good health and CMV-seropositive. CDR3s leave out the opening cysteine and the closing phenylalanine or tryptophan.

j_call v_call cdr3_aa
TRBJ1-2 TRBV6-5 ASSYGQGISDGYT
TRBJ1-2 TRBV21-1 GGQAKGYT
TRBJ2-5 TRBV7-9 ASSLGTSGGKETQY
TRBJ1-1 TRBV25-1 ASSARGPGTEAF
TRBJ2-2 TRBV4-2 ASSQDERGIYTGELF
TRBJ1-1 TRBV10-3 AISEGLATEAF
TRBJ2-1 TRBV30 AWRASGGKNEQF
TRBJ1-1 TRBV19 ASGNGVEAF
TRBJ1-5 TRBV7-2 ASSLKRPGPQH
TRBJ1-6 TRBV30 AWSRGALINSPLH
TRBJ2-3 TRBV18 ASSTTSGGTDTQY
TRBJ2-5 TRBV5-4 ASSLAVAGVGETQY
TRBJ2-3 TRBV7-6 ASSLGPRRDPQVSSTDTQY
TRBJ2-7 TRBV6-1 ASSVGGRGTYEQY
TRBJ2-2 TRBV11-2 ASSLDPPSGGATGELF
TRBJ2-7 TRBV7-9 ASRESGGPNYEQY
TRBJ2-1 TRBV2 ASSEEGQGPHNEQF
TRBJ2-5 TRBV9 ASSNLAGAIQETQY
TRBJ1-2 TRBV6-4 ASSDSAGGDGYT
TRBJ2-1 TRBV6-1 ASSEPVFAGKSNEQF
TRBJ1-1 TRBV19 ASSLDTRQGSLNTEAF
TRBJ2-3 TRBV11-2 ASSPRLAGGTDTQY
TRBJ2-1 TRBV19 ASSILAGLGNEQF
TRBJ2-1 TRBV4-3 ASSQDNSGGPLYEQF
TRBJ1-1 TRBV27 ASSVQGWSSMNTEAF
TRBJ2-7 TRBV7-2 ASSLAGAGGRYEQY
TRBJ2-3 TRBV6-4 ASSGGQGADTQY
TRBJ1-1 TRBV4-1 ASSQGRTGYTEAF
TRBJ1-1 TRBV11-2 ASSLVGATLGAGTEAF
TRBJ2-7 TRBV5-1 ASSLKQSHYEQY
TRBJ2-1 TRBV5-1 ASSLGTEPVEQF
TRBJ1-2 TRBV5-1 ASNSGTGGPYGYT
TRBJ2-7 TRBV5-4 ASSFVSGGYEQY
TRBJ1-3 TRBV28 AIRARENTIY
TRBJ1-1 TRBV18 ASSGGQNTEAF
TRBJ2-7 TRBV21-1 ASSKKATGDEQY